The entry below gives a single T cell receptor beta chain sequence along with its context. CDR3 length: 20 amino acids. The sample is drawn from a study of blood T cell repertoires in COVID-19. Clinical history as reported by participants underpinned cohort assignment. Two negative PCRs, clearance, or symptom resolution characterized the recovered Cohort 3 donors. Sequencing was performed with immunoSEQ multiplex PCR; in TCRdb, only in-frame clones are kept and a portion is missing. The sample shows under 200,000 clones, 80% of them seen only once. This receptor was obtained from a woman in her sixties or seventies who had recovered from COVID-19. The chain couples TRBV21-1 to TRBJ2-2; TRBD2 was called by the table and not checked on the DNA. TRBV21-1 is assigned pseudogene status. The sequenced sample was PBMCs or T cells enriched from blood (not recorded which). The CDR3 here is CASSNAVGASGGAFTGELFF. CDR3 DNA: TGTGCCAGCAGCAACGCGGTTGGGGCTAGCGGGGGGGCGTTTACCGGGGAGCTGTTTTTT.